The clone carrying this T cell receptor (beta chain) was detected a few times. Its antigen is unidentified. One end of the junction varies from germline; a read error may be responsible. TCR beta sequencing covered blood CD8+ and CD4+ T cells. With random hexamers, roughly 0.45 to 1 ug RNA was reverse transcribed. The immunoSEQ assay covered 54 Vbeta and 13 Jbeta segments for CDR3. TCRdb used MiXCR to reprocess the immunoSEQ multiplex PCR reads, holding one entry per CDR3 protein. The sample consists of 130,000 to 150,000 distinct CDR3 sequences, approximately 93% of them appearing once. The record originates from a study of CD8 T cells in Susac syndrome. General observations from the study: The study conceded that relatively few individuals underwent its TCR sequencing and HLA analysis.

The material sequenced was CD4+ T cells from PBMCs. The sequence came from a human donor in good health.

The CDR3 is CASRPGQYTEAFF. DNA of the CDR3: TGTGCCAGCAGACCGGGACAATACACTGAGGCTTTCTTT. V and J are TRBV5-4 and TRBJ1-1, with D possibly TRBD1 on 6 matching bases. CDR3 length equals 13 residues. Germline V gene lookup returns CDR1 SGHNT and CDR2 YYREEE (reference sequence).